This T cell receptor (beta chain) was recorded in a study of cytomegalovirus exposure and HLA in healthy donors. The PCR was carried out with 60 Vbeta primers and 13 Jbeta primers. Measured with immunoSEQ multiplex PCR; TCRdb has only the in-frame clones, and not every one. The table for this sample gives some 75,000 clones. In regard to this clone: Its antigen remains unidentified.

There are 14 residues in the CDR3. Germline-derived CDR1 and CDR2 are SGHRS and YFSETQ. V shed 7 bases and J shed 3 bases, with 17 bases lying between them. Findings of the study overall: TCR beta chain V- and J-gene trimming was linked, in a later analysis, to a missense variant in DCLRE1C.

The rearrangement uses TRBV5-1 and TRBJ2-7; possible D gene TRBD1, 5 bases. The sample was PBMCs. The receptor comes from a boy younger than 18 in good health and CMV-seronegative. CDR3 loop: CASGQGSGLYEQYF. In DNA, the CDR3 is TGCGCCAGCGGTCAGGGTTCAGGTCTCTACGAGCAGTACTTC.